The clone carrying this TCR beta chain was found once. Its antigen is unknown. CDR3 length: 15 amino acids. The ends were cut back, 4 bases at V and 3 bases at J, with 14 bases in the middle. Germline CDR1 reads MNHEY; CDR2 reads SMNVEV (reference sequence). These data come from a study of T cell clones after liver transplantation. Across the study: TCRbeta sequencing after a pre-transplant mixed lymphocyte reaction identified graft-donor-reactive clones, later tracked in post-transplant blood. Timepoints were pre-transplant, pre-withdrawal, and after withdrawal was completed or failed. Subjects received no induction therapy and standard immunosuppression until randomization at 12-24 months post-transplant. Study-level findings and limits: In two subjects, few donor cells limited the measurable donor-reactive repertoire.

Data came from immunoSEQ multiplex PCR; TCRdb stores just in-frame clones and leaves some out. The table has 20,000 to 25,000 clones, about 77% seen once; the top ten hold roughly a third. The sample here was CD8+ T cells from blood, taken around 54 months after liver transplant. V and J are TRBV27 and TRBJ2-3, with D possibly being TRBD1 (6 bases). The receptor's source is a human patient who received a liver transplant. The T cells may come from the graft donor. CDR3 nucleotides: TGTGCCAGCAGTTCTACGACAGGTGGTACAGATACGCAGTATTTT. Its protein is CASSSTTGGTDTQYF.